The entry below gives a single TCR beta chain sequence along with its context. Per the authors' pipeline: Using reference gene primer amplification, nucleated cell counts were estimated. Data came from immunoSEQ multiplex PCR; TCRdb stores just in-frame clones and leaves some out. V, J and clone size are taken as reported in that table, and D and trimming were inferred from the DNA itself. The sample contains under 130,000 clones, less than 90% of which appear only once. The CDR3 has 14 residues. In germline, CDR1 is LGHDT, CDR2 YNNKEL (reference sequence). The ends were cut back, 0 bases at V and 5 bases at J, with 7 bases in the middle. The data originate from a study of blood T cell repertoires in COVID-19. Study-wide background: Samples taken during acute and convalescent COVID-19 were collected in the United States, Italy and Spain. PBMCs, B-cell-depleted T cells, or T cells were the source of the cDNA or gDNA that made up the material.

The sample taken for sequencing was peripheral blood. The V and J genes are TRBV3-1 (or the pseudogene TRBV3-2) and TRBJ2-2; D perhaps matches TRBD1 (5 bases). The sequence came from a human donor in a cohort sampled during active COVID-19. The CDR3 sequence is CASSQEQGTGELFF. CDR3 in DNA: TGTGCCAGCAGCCAAGAGCAGGGAACCGGGGAGCTGTTTTTT.